These T cell receptor beta chains were read from a single sample in a study of STAT5B mutations in CD4+ large granular lymphocyte leukemia. Clones were sequenced by immunoSEQ multiplex PCR, and TCRdb holds only the in-frame ones, with some missing. The sample shows 30,000 or so clones, about four fifths of them seen only once. Specimen: CD4+ T cells from blood buffy coats. The receptors were gathered from a human donor in good health. Each CDR3 is given with its conserved first and last residue. Fields, in order: clone size, D gene, V gene, J gene, CDR3 length, CDR3 DNA, CDR3 protein. D genes are given only for firm matches. Not all rows give a size; the values are once, few, many and, for expanded clones, a class.

size: .
D: .
V: TRBV7-2
J: TRBJ2-3
length: 14
DNA: TGTGCCAGCAGCTTTACGCGGGACACAGATACGCAGTATTTT
CDR3: CASSFTRDTDTQYF

size: .
D: .
V: TRBV29-1
J: TRBJ2-7
length: 13
DNA: TGCAGCGTTGAGACAGGTTTCTCCTACGAGCAGTACTTC
CDR3: CSVETGFSYEQYF

size: few
D: TRBD2
V: TRBV27
J: TRBJ2-1
length: 16
DNA: TGTGCCAGCAGTTTAACGCGGGAGCTGTCCTACAATGAGCAGTTCTTC
CDR3: CASSLTRELSYNEQFF

size: few
D: .
V: TRBV11-3
J: TRBJ1-1
length: 12
DNA: TGTGCCAGCAGCTTCGGGGGCACTGAAGCTTTCTTT
CDR3: CASSFGGTEAFF

size: .
D: TRBD1
V: TRBV5-4
J: TRBJ2-3
length: 15
DNA: TGTGCCAGCAGCTTGGACAGGGGGCTAACAGATACGCAGTATTTT
CDR3: CASSLDRGLTDTQYF

size: .
D: TRBD1
V: TRBV4-2
J: TRBJ1-4
length: 17
DNA: TGTGCCAGCAGCCATTTGTTTAACAGGGGGCGTGATGAAAAACTGTTTTTT
CDR3: CASSHLFNRGRDEKLFF

size: .
D: .
V: TRBV11-2
J: TRBJ2-1
length: 12
DNA: TGTGCCAGCAGCTTATGGGGTCTCTCGCAATTCTTC
CDR3: CASSLWGLSQFF

size: .
D: TRBD1
V: TRBV6-1
J: TRBJ1-2
length: 15
DNA: TGTGCCAGCAGTGAAACAGGGGGCTCTAACTATGGCTACACCTTC
CDR3: CASSETGGSNYGYTF

size: .
D: TRBD1
V: TRBV5-6
J: TRBJ1-6
length: 14
DNA: TGTGCCAGCAGCTACGGACAGGCGACTTTGCCCCTCCACTTT
CDR3: CASSYGQATLPLHF

size: .
D: TRBD2
V: TRBV4-2
J: TRBJ2-1
length: 17
DNA: TGTGCCAGCAGCCAACCTACTAGCGGGAGTAGCAACAATGAGCAGTTCTTC
CDR3: CASSQPTSGSSNNEQFF

size: .
D: .
V: TRBV5-4
J: TRBJ2-3
length: 16
DNA: TGTGCCAGCAGCAAGACTAGTTCACGTCTCACAGATACGCAGTATTTT
CDR3: CASSKTSSRLTDTQYF

size: .
D: .
V: TRBV6-5
J: TRBJ1-1
length: 15
DNA: TGTGCCAGCAGTTCCAAGCGGGGAAGGGGGACTGAAGCTTTCTTT
CDR3: CASSSKRGRGTEAFF

size: .
D: TRBD1
V: TRBV7-3
J: TRBJ2-7
length: 16
DNA: TGTGCCAGCAGCCAATACGGGACAGGGGGCAACGACAAGCAGTACTTC
CDR3: CASSQYGTGGNDKQYF

size: .
D: TRBD1
V: TRBV6-5
J: TRBJ1-3
length: 15
DNA: TGTGCCAGCAGACCAACGGGACAGAATGGAAACACCATATATTTT
CDR3: CASRPTGQNGNTIYF

size: few
D: .
V: TRBV5-1
J: TRBJ2-3
length: 13
DNA: TGCGCCAGCAGCGCTGGAAGCACAGATACGCAGTATTTT
CDR3: CASSAGSTDTQYF

size: .
D: .
V: TRBV6-5
J: TRBJ1-5
length: 14
DNA: TGTGCCAGCAGTTACGCGAAAGGCAATCAGCCCCAGCATTTT
CDR3: CASSYAKGNQPQHF

size: .
D: TRBD1
V: TRBV7-2
J: TRBJ2-7
length: 14
DNA: TGTGCCAGCAGCCCCCGGCAGGGGGTGTACGAGCAGTATTTC
CDR3: CASSPRQGVYEQYF

size: few
D: TRBD1
V: TRBV5-1
J: TRBJ1-2
length: 14
DNA: TGCGCCAGCAGCTTCGGACAGGGGAACTATGGCTACACCTTC
CDR3: CASSFGQGNYGYTF

size: .
D: .
V: TRBV25-1
J: TRBJ2-7
length: 15
DNA: TGTGCCAGCAGTGAAACGGGAGTCGGGAACTACGAGCAGTACTTC
CDR3: CASSETGVGNYEQYF

size: .
D: .
V: TRBV11-2
J: TRBJ2-3
length: 12
DNA: TGTGCCAGCAGCTTTCGTGGAGATACGCAGTATTTT
CDR3: CASSFRGDTQYF

size: .
D: TRBD2
V: TRBV19
J: TRBJ2-1
length: 16
DNA: TGTGCCAGTAGTCCCCGGGGTAGCGGGAGTTGGGGTGAGCAGTTCTTC
CDR3: CASSPRGSGSWGEQFF

size: .
D: .
V: TRBV5-1
J: TRBJ2-7
length: 12
DNA: TGCGCCAGCAGCGGAGGGTATGGCGAGCAGTACTTC
CDR3: CASSGGYGEQYF

size: .
D: .
V: TRBV29-1
J: TRBJ1-2
length: 12
DNA: TGCAGCGGTGATACAGGGAACTATGGCTACACCTTC
CDR3: CSGDTGNYGYTF

size: .
D: .
V: TRBV29-1
J: TRBJ2-5
length: 13
DNA: TGCAGCGTTGTACGAGGGGCTCAAGAGACCCAGTACTTC
CDR3: CSVVRGAQETQYF

size: medium-sized
D: .
V: TRBV9
J: TRBJ1-2
length: 14
DNA: TGTGCCAGCACTCCAGAACAGGGTTCCTATGGCTACACCTTC
CDR3: CASTPEQGSYGYTF

size: .
D: TRBD2
V: TRBV5-1
J: TRBJ2-1
length: 14
DNA: TGCGCCAGCGCGGCGGGAGGCCCCAACAATGAGCAGTTCTTC
CDR3: CASAAGGPNNEQFF

size: .
D: .
V: TRBV19
J: TRBJ1-2
length: 14
DNA: TGTGCCAGTAGTAATCGAGGGGAGTCCTATGGCTACACCTTC
CDR3: CASSNRGESYGYTF

size: .
D: .
V: TRBV27
J: TRBJ1-1
length: 16
DNA: TGTGCCAGCAGTTTATCGAGGAGGGGGAGGAACACTGAAGCTTTCTTT
CDR3: CASSLSRRGRNTEAFF

size: .
D: .
V: TRBV2
J: TRBJ2-7
length: 15
DNA: TGTGCCAGCAGTTACAGGGATAAAATCTCCTACGAGCAGTACTTC
CDR3: CASSYRDKISYEQYF

size: .
D: .
V: TRBV11-2
J: TRBJ2-2
length: 15
DNA: TGTGCCAGCAGCTTAGCGTTCGGAACGAACGGGGAGCTGTTTTTT
CDR3: CASSLAFGTNGELFF

size: .
D: TRBD2
V: TRBV19
J: TRBJ2-7
length: 14
DNA: TGTGCCAGTCGGACTAGCGGGAAATCTGGCGAGCAGTACTTC
CDR3: CASRTSGKSGEQYF

size: .
D: .
V: TRBV6-5
J: TRBJ1-2
length: 13
DNA: TGTGCCAGCAGTAAACAATGGGGCTATGGCTACACCTTC
CDR3: CASSKQWGYGYTF

size: .
D: TRBD1
V: TRBV2
J: TRBJ2-7
length: 13
DNA: TGTGCCAGCAATAGACAGGGCAATTACGAGCAGTACTTC
CDR3: CASNRQGNYEQYF

size: .
D: .
V: TRBV20-1
J: TRBJ1-3
length: 11
DNA: TGCAGTGCTAGTAAGGGATACACCATATATTTT
CDR3: CSASKGYTIYF

size: .
D: .
V: TRBV4-3
J: TRBJ2-1
length: 13
DNA: TGCGCCAGCAGCCAAGAATACGGCAATGAGCAGTTCTTC
CDR3: CASSQEYGNEQFF

size: .
D: .
V: TRBV18
J: TRBJ1-1
length: 13
DNA: TGTGCCAGCTCAGGTGGTGTCAACACTGAAGCTTTCTTT
CDR3: CASSGGVNTEAFF

size: few
D: TRBD1
V: TRBV30
J: TRBJ1-5
length: 15
DNA: TGTGCCTGGAGCCCAACAGGGGTCTTCAATCAGCCCCAGCATTTT
CDR3: CAWSPTGVFNQPQHF

size: .
D: .
V: TRBV19
J: TRBJ1-4
length: 14
DNA: TGTGCCAGTAGTATACAACAGGGAGTTGAAAAACTGTTTTTT
CDR3: CASSIQQGVEKLFF

size: .
D: .
V: TRBV29-1
J: TRBJ2-1
length: 13
DNA: TGCAGCGTTATTGTACAGGGTCGCAATGAGCAGTTCTTC
CDR3: CSVIVQGRNEQFF

size: .
D: .
V: TRBV2
J: TRBJ1-5
length: 13
DNA: TGTGCCAGCAGGGGGGATAGCAATCAGCCCCAGCATTTT
CDR3: CASRGDSNQPQHF

size: .
D: .
V: TRBV14
J: TRBJ1-2
length: 14
DNA: TGTGCCAGCAGCCCGGGACTGCCTAACTATGGCTACACCTTC
CDR3: CASSPGLPNYGYTF

size: .
D: .
V: TRBV2
J: TRBJ1-1
length: 14
DNA: TGTGCCAGCAGTTTAGGAGGGCTGGTCACTGAAGCTTTCTTT
CDR3: CASSLGGLVTEAFF

size: few
D: .
V: TRBV7-8
J: TRBJ2-7
length: 15
DNA: TGTGCCAGCAGCCGGGACACCGGCGGTAAGGGCGAGCAGTACTTC
CDR3: CASSRDTGGKGEQYF

size: few
D: .
V: TRBV5-6
J: TRBJ2-2
length: 13
DNA: TGTGCCAGCACGTCGGAGAACACCGGGGAGCTGTTTTTT
CDR3: CASTSENTGELFF

size: .
D: .
V: TRBV5-6
J: TRBJ2-1
length: 13
DNA: TGTGCCAGCAGCGAGGACCTGAACAATGAGCAGTTCTTC
CDR3: CASSEDLNNEQFF

size: .
D: .
V: TRBV10-3
J: TRBJ2-7
length: 13
DNA: TGTGCCATCAGAGAGGACAGAGACTACGAGCAGTACTTC
CDR3: CAIREDRDYEQYF

size: .
D: .
V: TRBV28
J: TRBJ1-2
length: 15
DNA: TGTGCCAGCAGTTTCTCCCCTACGACAGTCTATGGCTACACCTTC
CDR3: CASSFSPTTVYGYTF

size: once
D: .
V: TRBV18
J: TRBJ2-7
length: 14
DNA: TGTGCCAGCTCATCGAGCCTAGCGCGCTACGAGCAGTACTTC
CDR3: CASSSSLARYEQYF

size: .
D: .
V: TRBV30
J: TRBJ1-1
length: 15
DNA: TGTGCCTGGACGAGTTCTTGGATGGGTGACACTGAAGCTTTCTTT
CDR3: CAWTSSWMGDTEAFF

size: .
D: .
V: TRBV5-5
J: TRBJ2-5
length: 13
DNA: TGTGCCAGCAGCTTCCGGGGCCAAGAGACCCAGTACTTC
CDR3: CASSFRGQETQYF

size: few
D: .
V: TRBV7-2
J: TRBJ1-4
length: 13
DNA: TGTGCCAGCAGCTCACAGGTGGGGCGAAAACTGTTTTTT
CDR3: CASSSQVGRKLFF

size: .
D: TRBD2
V: TRBV11-2
J: TRBJ2-7
length: 15
DNA: TGTGCCAGCAGCTTAGCGGCGGGAGGGGGATACGAGCAGTACTTC
CDR3: CASSLAAGGGYEQYF

size: .
D: TRBD2
V: TRBV9
J: TRBJ2-1
length: 15
DNA: TGTGCCAGCAGCGTAGGGACTAGCGTCATCCATGAGCAGTTCTTC
CDR3: CASSVGTSVIHEQFF